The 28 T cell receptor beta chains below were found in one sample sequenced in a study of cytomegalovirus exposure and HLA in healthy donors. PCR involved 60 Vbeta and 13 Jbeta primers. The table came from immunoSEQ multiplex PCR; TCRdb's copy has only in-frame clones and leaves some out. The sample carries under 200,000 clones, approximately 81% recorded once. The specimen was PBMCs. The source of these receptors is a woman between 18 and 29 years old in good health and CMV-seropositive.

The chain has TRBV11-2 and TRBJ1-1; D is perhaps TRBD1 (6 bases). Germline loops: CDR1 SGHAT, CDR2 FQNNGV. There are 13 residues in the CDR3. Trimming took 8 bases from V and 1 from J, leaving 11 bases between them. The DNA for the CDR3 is TGTGCCAGCGGATTACAGGGGAACACTGAAGCTTTCTTT. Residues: CASGLQGNTEAFF.

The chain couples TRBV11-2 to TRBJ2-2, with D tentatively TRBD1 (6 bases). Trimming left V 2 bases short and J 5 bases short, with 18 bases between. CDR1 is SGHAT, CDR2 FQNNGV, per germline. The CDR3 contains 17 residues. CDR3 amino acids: CASSLPMHGGWTGELFF. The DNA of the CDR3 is TGTGCCAGCAGCTTACCCATGCATGGGGGCTGGACCGGGGAGCTGTTTTTT.

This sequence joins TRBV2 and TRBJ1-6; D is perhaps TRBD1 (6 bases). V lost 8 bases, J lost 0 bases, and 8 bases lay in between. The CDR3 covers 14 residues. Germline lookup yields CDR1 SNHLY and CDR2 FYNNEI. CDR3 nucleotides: TGTGCCAGCTCGGGACACTCCTATAATTCACCCCTCCACTTT. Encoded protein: CASSGHSYNSPLHF.

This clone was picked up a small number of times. The CDR3 DNA reads TGTGCCAGCAGTTCGGGACTAGCGGGGGGTAGATCATATACGCAGTATTTT. This codes for CASSSGLAGGRSYTQYF. V usage is TRBV28 and J usage is TRBJ2-3, with TRBD2 matching 15 bases. In germline, CDR1 is MDHEN, CDR2 SYDVKM. The CDR3 totals 17 residues. J lost 7 bases, V lost 4 bases, and 9 bases had no gene match.

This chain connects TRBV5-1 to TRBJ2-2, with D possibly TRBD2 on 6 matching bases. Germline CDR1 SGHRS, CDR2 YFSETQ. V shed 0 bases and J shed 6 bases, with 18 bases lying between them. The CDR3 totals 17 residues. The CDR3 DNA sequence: TGCGCCAGCAGCTTGGTAGGCCAGACTAGTTTATCCGGGGAGCTGTTTTTT. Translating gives CASSLVGQTSLSGELFF. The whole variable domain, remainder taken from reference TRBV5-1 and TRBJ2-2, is KAGVTQTPRYLIKTRGQQVTLSCSPISGHRSVSWYQQTPGQGLQFLFEYFSETQRNKGNFPGRFSGRQFSNSRSEMNVSTLELGDSALYLCASSLVGQTSLSGELFFGEGSRLTVL.

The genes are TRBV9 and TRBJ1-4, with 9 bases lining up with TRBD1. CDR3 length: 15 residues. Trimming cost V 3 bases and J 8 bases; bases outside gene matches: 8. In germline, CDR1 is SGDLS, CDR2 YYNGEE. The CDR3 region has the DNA TGTGCCAGCAGCGATGGGACAGGGCGTCACGAAAAACTGTTTTTT. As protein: CASSDGTGRHEKLFF. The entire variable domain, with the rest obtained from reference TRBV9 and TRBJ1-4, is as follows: DSGVTQTPKHLITATGQRVTLRCSPRSGDLSVYWYQQSLDQGLQFLIQYYNGEERAKGNILERFSAQQFPDLHSELNLSSLELGDSALYFCASSDGTGRHEKLFFGSGTQLSVL.

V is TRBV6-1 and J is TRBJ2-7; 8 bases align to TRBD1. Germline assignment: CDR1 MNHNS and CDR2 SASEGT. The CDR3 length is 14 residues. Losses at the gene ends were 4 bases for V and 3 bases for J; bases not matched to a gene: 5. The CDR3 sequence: CASSGGQEYYEQYF. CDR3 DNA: TGTGCCAGCAGTGGGGGACAGGAATACTACGAGCAGTACTTC.

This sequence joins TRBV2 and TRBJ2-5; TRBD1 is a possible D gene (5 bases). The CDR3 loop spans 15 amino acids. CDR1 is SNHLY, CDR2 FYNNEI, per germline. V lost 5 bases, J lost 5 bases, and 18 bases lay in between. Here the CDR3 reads CASSLRQHLGETQYF. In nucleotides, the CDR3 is TGTGCCAGCAGTCTCCGACAGCACCTGGGGGAGACCCAGTACTTC.

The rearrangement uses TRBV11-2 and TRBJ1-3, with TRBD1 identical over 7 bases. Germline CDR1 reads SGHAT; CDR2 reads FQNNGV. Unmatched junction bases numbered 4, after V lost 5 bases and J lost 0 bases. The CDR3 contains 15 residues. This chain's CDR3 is CASSLGGVSGNTIYF. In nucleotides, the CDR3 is TGTGCCAGCAGCCTAGGGGGCGTCTCTGGAAACACCATATATTTT.

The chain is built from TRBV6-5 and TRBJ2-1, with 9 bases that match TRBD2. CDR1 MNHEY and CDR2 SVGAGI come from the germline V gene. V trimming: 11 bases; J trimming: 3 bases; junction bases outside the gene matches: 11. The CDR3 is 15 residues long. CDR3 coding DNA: TGTGCCTCGACGGATAGCGGGGGCAACTACAATGAGCAGTTCTTC. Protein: CASTDSGGNYNEQFF.

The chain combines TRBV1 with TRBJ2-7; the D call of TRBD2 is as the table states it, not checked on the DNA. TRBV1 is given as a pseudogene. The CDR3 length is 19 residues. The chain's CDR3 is CTSSQRTGTSGGPSYEQYF. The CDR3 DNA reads TGCACCAGCAGCCAAAGGACCGGGACTAGCGGGGGCCCTTCCTACGAGCAGTACTTC.

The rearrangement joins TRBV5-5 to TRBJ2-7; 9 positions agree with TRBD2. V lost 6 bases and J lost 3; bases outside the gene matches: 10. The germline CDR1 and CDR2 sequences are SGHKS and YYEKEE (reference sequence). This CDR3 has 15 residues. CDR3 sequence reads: CASIEGASGVYEQYF. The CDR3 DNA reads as TGTGCCAGCATTGAGGGGGCTAGCGGGGTCTACGAGCAGTACTTC.

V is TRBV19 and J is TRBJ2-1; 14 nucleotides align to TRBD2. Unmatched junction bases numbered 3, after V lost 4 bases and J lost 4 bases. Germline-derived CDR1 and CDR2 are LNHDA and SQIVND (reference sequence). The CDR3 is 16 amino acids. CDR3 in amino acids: CASSRGTSGGYNEQFF. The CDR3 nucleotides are TGTGCCAGTAGTAGGGGGACTAGCGGGGGATACAATGAGCAGTTCTTC. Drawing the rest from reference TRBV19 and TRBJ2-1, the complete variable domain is DGGITQSPKYLFRKEGQNVTLSCEQNLNHDAMYWYRQDPGQGLRLIYYSQIVNDFQKGDIAEGYSVSREKKESFPLTVTSAQKNPTAFYLCASSRGTSGGYNEQFFGPGTRLTVL.

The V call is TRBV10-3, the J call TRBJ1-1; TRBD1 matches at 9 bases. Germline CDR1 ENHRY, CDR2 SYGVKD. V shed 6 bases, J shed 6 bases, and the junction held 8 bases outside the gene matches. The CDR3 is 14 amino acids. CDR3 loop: CAIRGTGTFAEAFF. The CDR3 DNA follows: TGTGCCATCAGAGGGACAGGGACTTTCGCTGAAGCTTTCTTT.

This chain's CDR3 is CASSSGTSGGPGTQYF. CDR3 bases: TGTGCCAGCAGCTCCGGGACTAGCGGGGGCCCTGGGACGCAGTATTTT. The J gene is TRBJ2-3, the V gene TRBV11-1; 14 nucleotides align to TRBD2. Germline loops: CDR1 SGHAT, CDR2 FQDESV (reference sequence). The CDR3 spans 16 residues. The ends lost 4 bases at V and 9 bases at J; junction bases unmatched: 9. The whole variable domain, remainder taken from reference TRBV11-1 and TRBJ2-3, is EAEVAQSPRYKITEKSQAVAFWCDPISGHATLYWYRQILGQGPELLVQFQDESVVDDSQLPKDRFSAERLKGVDSTLKIQPAELGDSAMYLCASSSGTSGGPGTQYFGPGTRLTVL.

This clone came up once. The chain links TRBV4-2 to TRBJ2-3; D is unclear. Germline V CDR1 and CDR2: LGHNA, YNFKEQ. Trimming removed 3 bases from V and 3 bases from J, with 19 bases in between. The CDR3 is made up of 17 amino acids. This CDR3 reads CASSHQVGVFGTDTQYF. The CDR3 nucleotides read TGTGCCAGCAGCCATCAAGTAGGAGTGTTCGGGACAGATACGCAGTATTTT.

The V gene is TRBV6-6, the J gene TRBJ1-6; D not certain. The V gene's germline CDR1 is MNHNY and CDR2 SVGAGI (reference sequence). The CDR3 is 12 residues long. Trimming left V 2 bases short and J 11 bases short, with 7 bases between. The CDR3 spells CASSYPPAPLHF. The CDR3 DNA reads TGTGCCAGCAGTTACCCACCGGCACCCCTCCACTTT.

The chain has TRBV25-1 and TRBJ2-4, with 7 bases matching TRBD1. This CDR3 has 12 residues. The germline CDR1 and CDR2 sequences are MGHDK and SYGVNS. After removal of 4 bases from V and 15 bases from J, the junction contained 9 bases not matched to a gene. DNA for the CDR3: TGTGCCAGCAGTGGGACAGGACGGCTTCGGTACTTC. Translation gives CASSGTGRLRYF. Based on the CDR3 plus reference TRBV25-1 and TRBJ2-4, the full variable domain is EADIYQTPRYLVIGTGKKITLECSQTMGHDKMYWYQQDPGMELHLIHYSYGVNSTEKGDLSSESTVSRIRTEHFPLTLESARPSHTSQYLCASSGTGRLRYFGAGTRLSVL.

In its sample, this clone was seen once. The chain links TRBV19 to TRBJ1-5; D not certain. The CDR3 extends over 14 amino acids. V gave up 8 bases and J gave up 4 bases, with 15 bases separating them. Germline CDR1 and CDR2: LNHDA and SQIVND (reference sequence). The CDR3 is CASGFTVPNQPQHF. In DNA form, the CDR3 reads TGTGCCAGTGGATTCACAGTGCCTAATCAGCCCCAGCATTTT. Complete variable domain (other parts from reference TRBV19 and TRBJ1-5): DGGITQSPKYLFRKEGQNVTLSCEQNLNHDAMYWYRQDPGQGLRLIYYSQIVNDFQKGDIAEGYSVSREKKESFPLTVTSAQKNPTAFYLCASGFTVPNQPQHFGDGTRLSIL.

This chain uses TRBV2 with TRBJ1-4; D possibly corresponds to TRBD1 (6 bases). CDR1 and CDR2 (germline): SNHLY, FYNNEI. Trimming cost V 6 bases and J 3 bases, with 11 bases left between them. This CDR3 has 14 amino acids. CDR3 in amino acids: CASRFGQSNEKLFF. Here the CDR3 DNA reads TGTGCCAGCAGGTTTGGACAGTCTAATGAAAAACTGTTTTTT. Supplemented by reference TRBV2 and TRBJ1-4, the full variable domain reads EPEVTQTPSHQVTQMGQEVILRCVPISNHLYFYWYRQILGQKVEFLVSFYNNEISEKSEIFDDQFSVERPDGSNFTLKIRSTKLEDSAMYFCASRFGQSNEKLFFGSGTQLSVL.

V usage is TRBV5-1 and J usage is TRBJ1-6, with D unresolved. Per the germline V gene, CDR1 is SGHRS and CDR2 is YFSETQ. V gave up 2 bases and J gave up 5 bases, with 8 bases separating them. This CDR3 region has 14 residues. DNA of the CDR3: TGCGCCAGCAGCTTAGGGCGGGATAATTCACCCCTCCACTTT. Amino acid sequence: CASSLGRDNSPLHF.

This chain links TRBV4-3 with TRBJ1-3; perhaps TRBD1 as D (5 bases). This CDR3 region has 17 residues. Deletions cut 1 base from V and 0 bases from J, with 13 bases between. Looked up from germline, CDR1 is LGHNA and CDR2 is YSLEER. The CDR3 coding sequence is TGCGCCAGCAGCCAAGTACCAGCAGGGTCCTCTGGAAACACCATATATTTT. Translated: CASSQVPAGSSGNTIYF.

The CDR3 bases are TGCGCCAGCAGGACGGGGTTGAACACTGAAGCTTTCTTT. This sequence encodes CASRTGLNTEAFF. This chain links TRBV5-1 with TRBJ1-1; D unclear. The germline V gene has CDR1 SGHRS and CDR2 YFSETQ. With 5 bases removed from V and 0 bases from J, the gap between germline ends came to 8 bases. The CDR3 covers 13 residues.

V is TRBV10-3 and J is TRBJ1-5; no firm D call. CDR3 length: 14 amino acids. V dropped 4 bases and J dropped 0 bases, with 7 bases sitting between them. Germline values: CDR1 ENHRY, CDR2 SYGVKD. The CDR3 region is CAISGGDSNQPQHF. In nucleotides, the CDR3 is TGTGCCATCAGTGGCGGGGATAGCAATCAGCCCCAGCATTTT.

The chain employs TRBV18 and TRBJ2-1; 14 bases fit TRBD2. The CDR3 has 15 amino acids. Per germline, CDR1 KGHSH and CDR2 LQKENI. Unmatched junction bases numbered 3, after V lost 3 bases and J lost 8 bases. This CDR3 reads CASSPGLAGGDEQFF. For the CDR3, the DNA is TGTGCCAGCTCACCCGGACTAGCGGGGGGCGATGAGCAGTTCTTC.

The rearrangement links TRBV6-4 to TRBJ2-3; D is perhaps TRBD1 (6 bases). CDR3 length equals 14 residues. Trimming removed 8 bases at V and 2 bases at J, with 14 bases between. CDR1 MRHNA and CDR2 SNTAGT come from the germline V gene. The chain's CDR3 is CASSPRDNTDTQYF. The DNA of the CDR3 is TGTGCCAGCTCCCCCCGGGACAACACAGATACGCAGTATTTT.

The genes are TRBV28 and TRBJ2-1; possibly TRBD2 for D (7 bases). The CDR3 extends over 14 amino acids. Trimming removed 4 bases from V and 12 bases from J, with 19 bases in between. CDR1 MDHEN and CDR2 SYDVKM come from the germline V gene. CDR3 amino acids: CASSYRAQPGGQFF. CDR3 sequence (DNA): TGTGCCAGCAGTTACAGGGCCCAACCGGGGGGGCAGTTCTTC.

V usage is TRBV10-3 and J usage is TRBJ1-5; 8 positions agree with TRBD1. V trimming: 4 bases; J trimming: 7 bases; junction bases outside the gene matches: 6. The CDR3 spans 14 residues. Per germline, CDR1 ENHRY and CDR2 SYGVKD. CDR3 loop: CAISAGQEGQPQHF. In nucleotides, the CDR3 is TGTGCCATCAGTGCGGGACAGGAGGGGCAGCCCCAGCATTTT.